Below are 28 T cell receptor beta chains sequenced from a single sample in a study of cytomegalovirus exposure and HLA in healthy donors. PCR employed 60 Vbeta and 13 Jbeta primers. TCRdb keeps only in-frame clones here, not all; method: immunoSEQ multiplex PCR. The sample shows about 200,000 clones, about 81% of them seen only once. Sequenced material: PBMCs. These TCRs come from a woman in her thirties or forties in good health and CMV-seronegative.

The chain joins TRBV5-1 to TRBJ1-3; a possible D gene is TRBD1 (5 bases). Germline values: CDR1 SGHRS, CDR2 YFSETQ. CDR3 size: 16 residues. Deletions cut 7 bases from V and 0 bases from J, with 17 bases between. CDR3 sequence: CASSSDILFSGNTIYF. CDR3 sequence (DNA): TGCGCCAGCTCTTCGGACATTCTTTTCTCTGGAAACACCATATATTTT.

The chain employs TRBV4-1 and TRBJ2-7, with 10 bases that match TRBD2. The CDR3 covers 16 residues. Germline V gives CDR1 MGHRA, CDR2 YSYEKL. Trimming at V came to 0 bases and at J to 7 bases, leaving 9 bases not matched to a gene. The DNA of the CDR3 is TGCGCCAGCAGCCAAGATCACCTAGCGGGAGTATGGGAGCAGTACTTC. Protein product: CASSQDHLAGVWEQYF.

This clone has a single count. The V call is TRBV10-2, the J call TRBJ2-1, with a weak D call TRBD1 (5 bases). The germline V gene has CDR1 WSHSY and CDR2 SAAADI. The length of the CDR3 is 11 residues. Trimming stripped 1 base from V and 14 bases from J, with 9 bases between. CDR3 coding DNA: TGCGCCAGCAGTGAGTACCAGGGTGAGTTCTTC. Residues: CASSEYQGEFF.

The chain joins TRBV28 to TRBJ2-5; D may be TRBD1 (5 bases). The J call is doubtful: the DNA matches TRBJ2-7 better. The CDR3 is made up of 12 amino acids. Per the germline V gene, CDR1 is MDHEN and CDR2 is SYDVKM. The CDR3 region has the DNA TGTGCCAGCAGAAGACAGTGGAACGAGCAGTACTTC. Translating gives CASRRQWNEQYF.

Only a few counts were recorded for this clone. The chain employs TRBV6-6 and TRBJ1-2; maybe TRBD1 (6 bases). This CDR3 comprises 13 residues. In germline, CDR1 is MNHNY, CDR2 SVGAGI (reference sequence). V was clipped by 7 bases and J by 2 bases, with 11 bases between them. The CDR3: CASTPDRNYGYTF. CDR3 sequence (DNA): TGTGCCAGCACCCCGGACAGAAACTATGGCTACACCTTC.

This rearrangement joins TRBV5-1 to TRBJ2-5, with D possibly matching TRBD1 (6 bases). With 0 bases removed from V and 4 bases from J, the gap between germline ends came to 10 bases. The CDR3 is made up of 14 amino acids. Germline lookup yields CDR1 SGHRS and CDR2 YFSETQ. CDR3: CASSLESRGETQYF. The CDR3 DNA is TGCGCCAGCAGCTTGGAAAGCAGGGGAGAGACCCAGTACTTC.

The J gene is TRBJ2-3, the V gene TRBV27; D is unclear. The V and J ends lost 2 bases and 5 bases respectively, with 8 bases between them. Germline CDR1 and CDR2: MNHEY and SMNVEV (reference sequence). This CDR3 has 13 residues. CDR3 sequence reads: CASSLRERDTQYF. In DNA, the CDR3 is TGTGCCAGCAGTTTACGCGAGAGAGATACGCAGTATTTT.

The chain joins TRBV6-6 to TRBJ1-2, with 7 bases lining up with TRBD1. V dropped 2 bases and J dropped 6; count of bases not matched to a gene: 3. Looked up from germline, CDR1 is MNHNY and CDR2 is SVGAGI (reference sequence). CDR3 length: 13 residues. CDR3 sequence reads: CASSYQGGNGYTF. The DNA for the CDR3 is TGTGCCAGCAGTTACCAGGGGGGAAATGGCTACACCTTC.

J is TRBJ1-2 and V is TRBV27; tentatively, D is TRBD1 (5 bases). With 4 bases removed from V and 5 bases from J, the gap between germline ends came to 17 bases. Germline lookup yields CDR1 MNHEY and CDR2 SMNVEV (reference sequence). The CDR3 is 15 amino acids. CDR3 DNA: TGTGCCAGCAGTTCCGTCAGGGTTAAGGGATATGGCTACACCTTC. It is translated as CASSSVRVKGYGYTF.

The J gene is TRBJ1-4, the V gene TRBV2; maybe TRBD1 (5 bases). V lost 2 bases and J 5 bases, leaving 12 bases between the germline ends. Germline values: CDR1 SNHLY, CDR2 FYNNEI. The CDR3 is 15 residues long. CDR3 in amino acids: CASSEPWDFNEKLFF. In nucleotides, the CDR3 is TGTGCCAGCAGTGAACCGTGGGACTTCAATGAAAAACTGTTTTTT.

This clone was observed a few times. The gene calls are TRBV4-1 and TRBJ2-1; TRBD2 agrees at 13 bases. From germline, CDR1 is MGHRA and CDR2 YSYEKL. The CDR3 consists of 19 residues. The J segment lost 1 base and the V segment lost 3 bases, leaving 9 bases of the junction unmatched. The CDR3 here is CASSHGGGTSGVSYNEQFF. The CDR3 DNA sequence: TGCGCCAGCAGCCACGGTGGCGGGACTAGCGGGGTTTCCTACAATGAGCAGTTCTTC.

The genes are TRBV18 and TRBJ1-2; 8 bases fit TRBD1. Germline trimming cut 0 bases from V and 2 bases from J; bases unmatched to any gene: 5. This CDR3 comprises 16 residues. CDR1 and CDR2 (germline): KGHSH, LQKENI. The CDR3 nucleotides are TGTGCCAGCTCACCACCTTCAGGACAGGGAAACTATGGCTACACCTTC. Amino acids: CASSPPSGQGNYGYTF.

V gene TRBV15 combines with J gene TRBJ2-2; 7 positions agree with TRBD2. The germline V gene has CDR1 LNHNV and CDR2 YYDKDF (reference sequence). V lost 7 bases and J lost 7; bases outside the gene matches: 9. The length of the CDR3 is 14 residues. The CDR3 loop is CATTGGGRGGELFF. The CDR3 DNA reads TGTGCCACCACTGGGGGAGGGCGCGGCGGGGAGCTGTTTTTT.

The CDR3 DNA sequence: TGCGCCAGCAGCCCACGGGACACGGCCTACGAGCAGTACTTC. Protein sequence: CASSPRDTAYEQYF. V gene TRBV5-1 combines with J gene TRBJ2-7; TRBD1 might be the D (6 bases). CDR1 and CDR2 from the germline V gene are SGHRS and YFSETQ. The V gene lost 4 bases and the J gene lost 2 bases, with 13 bases spanning the gap. The CDR3 totals 14 residues.

V usage is TRBV7-9 and J usage is TRBJ2-2; the match to TRBD1 covers 9 bases. J was trimmed by 5 bases and V by 2 bases; bases with no gene match: 6. The CDR3 consists of 16 residues. Germline V gives CDR1 SEHNR, CDR2 FQNEAQ (reference sequence). The CDR3 loop reads CASSLRGQGLTGELFF. The DNA for the CDR3 is TGTGCCAGCAGCTTAAGAGGACAGGGGTTGACCGGGGAGCTGTTTTTT. The entire variable domain, with the rest obtained from reference TRBV7-9 and TRBJ2-2, is as follows: DTGVSQNPRHKITKRGQNVTFRCDPISEHNRLYWYRQTLGQGPEFLTYFQNEAQLEKSRLLSDRFSAERPKGSFSTLEIQRTEQGDSAMYLCASSLRGQGLTGELFFGEGSRLTVL.

The chain couples TRBV27 to TRBJ1-5; unclear D gene. The CDR3 contains 13 residues. Looked up from germline, CDR1 is MNHEY and CDR2 is SMNVEV (reference sequence). V shed 5 bases and J shed 1 base, with 6 bases lying between them. The CDR3 bases are TGTGCCAGCAGTGTCAGAAGCAATCAGCCCCAGCATTTT. Translating gives CASSVRSNQPQHF.

The chain has TRBV5-1 and TRBJ2-7; 8 bases fit TRBD2. The CDR3 sequence is 15 residues long. CDR1 is SGHRS, CDR2 YFSETQ, per germline. V dropped 4 bases and J dropped 5; count of bases not matched to a gene: 11. The chain's CDR3 is CASSLGTSFGNEQYF. The CDR3 DNA sequence: TGCGCCAGCAGCCTAGGGACTAGTTTTGGCAACGAGCAGTACTTC.

The CDR3 DNA reads TGCGCCAGCAGCTTGGAACCAGGGAGGGGCACTGAAGCTTTCTTT. This encodes CASSLEPGRGTEAFF. V and J are TRBV5-1 and TRBJ1-1; possible D gene TRBD1, 5 bases. V lost 0 bases to trimming and J lost 4 bases, with 13 bases between them. The CDR3 length is 15 residues. Per germline, CDR1 SGHRS and CDR2 YFSETQ.

This chain uses TRBV6-5 with TRBJ1-5; no reliable D call. The length of the CDR3 is 15 residues. With 5 bases removed from V and 2 bases from J, the gap between germline ends came to 13 bases. Germline loops: CDR1 MNHEY, CDR2 SVGAGI. The CDR3 coding sequence is TGTGCCAGCAGTCCATTACCACGGGGCAATCAGCCCCAGCATTTT. This encodes CASSPLPRGNQPQHF.

V usage is TRBV6-5 and J usage is TRBJ1-5, with a tentative D call TRBD1 (5 bases). Germline CDR1 reads MNHEY; CDR2 reads SVGAGI. The CDR3 has 13 residues. Trimming took 6 bases from V and 11 from J, leaving 17 bases between them. Here the CDR3 DNA reads TGTGCCAGCAGACCCGACAGTGGAGGGGCCCAGCATTTT. Translated, it gives CASRPDSGGAQHF.

The chain has TRBV28 and TRBJ1-1; the D gene is possibly TRBD1 (6 bases). The CDR3 is 15 residues long. Germline V gene lookup returns CDR1 MDHEN and CDR2 SYDVKM. Trimming left V 4 bases short and J 5 bases short, with 17 bases between. The CDR3 sequence is CASSSPGGAGTEAFF. CDR3 bases: TGTGCCAGCAGTTCGCCGGGGGGGGCTGGAACTGAAGCTTTCTTT.

The rearrangement joins TRBV5-6 to TRBJ1-4; maybe TRBD1 (6 bases). CDR3 size: 17 residues. Germline CDR1 reads SGHDT; CDR2 reads YYEEEE. Trimming removed 1 base from V and 7 bases from J, with 20 bases in between. The CDR3 loop reads CASSLSGVLDSAEKLFF. Written as DNA, the CDR3 is TGTGCCAGCAGCTTGTCAGGGGTTTTGGACTCCGCTGAAAAACTGTTTTTT.

The chain links TRBV5-4 to TRBJ2-1, with a possible D match to TRBD2 (6 bases). V lost 3 bases to trimming and J lost 8 bases, with 15 bases between them. This CDR3 is built from 14 residues. Germline V lookup: CDR1 SGHNT, CDR2 YYREEE (reference sequence). CDR3 residues: CASSSWGLPDEQFF. Here the CDR3 DNA reads TGTGCCAGCAGCTCGTGGGGACTCCCCGATGAGCAGTTCTTC.

The gene calls are TRBV28 and TRBJ2-7, with D possibly matching TRBD2 (6 bases). Per the germline V gene, CDR1 is MDHEN and CDR2 is SYDVKM. This CDR3 region has 13 residues. The V end lost 3 bases, the J end lost 2 bases, and 8 bases lay between the germline ends. This CDR3 is CASSFAGTYEQYF. In DNA form, the CDR3 reads TGTGCCAGCAGTTTCGCGGGAACCTACGAGCAGTACTTC.

V is TRBV4-1 and J is TRBJ1-3; a possible D gene is TRBD1 (5 bases). The CDR3 runs to 17 residues. V lost 0 bases, J lost 4 bases, and 16 bases lay in between. Looked up from germline, CDR1 is MGHRA and CDR2 is YSYEKL. Here the CDR3 DNA reads TGCGCCAGCAGCCAAGATTTCAGGGAAGGGCTGGGAAACACCATATATTTT. Its protein product is CASSQDFREGLGNTIYF.

The chain combines TRBV27 with TRBJ2-7; weak D call: TRBD1 (6 bases). In germline, CDR1 is MNHEY, CDR2 SMNVEV (reference sequence). V lost 5 bases and J 4 bases, leaving 12 bases between the germline ends. The CDR3 runs to 13 residues. CDR3 bases: TGTGCCAGCAGTCAGGGGAACGGTTACGAGCAGTACTTC. It yields the protein CASSQGNGYEQYF.

This rearrangement joins TRBV5-1 to TRBJ1-6, with no clear D. This CDR3 contains 14 residues. V was shortened by 0 bases and J by 5 bases, with 6 bases between the two germline ends. Germline values: CDR1 SGHRS, CDR2 YFSETQ. The CDR3 coding sequence is TGCGCCAGCAGCTTGGGGCACCATAATTCACCCCTCCACTTT. Translating it yields CASSLGHHNSPLHF.

V gene TRBV28 combines with J gene TRBJ1-2; D is unclear. The CDR3 sequence is 14 residues long. Germline-derived CDR1 and CDR2 are MDHEN and SYDVKM. Trimming cost V 3 bases and J 1 base, with 9 bases left between them. The CDR3 is CASSFSMSNYGYTF. The CDR3 DNA is TGTGCCAGCAGTTTCTCCATGAGTAACTATGGCTACACCTTC.